This TCR beta chain was identified in a study of blood T cell repertoires in COVID-19. On the study more broadly: COVID-19 samples from acute and convalescent phases originated in the United States, Italy and Spain. Nucleic acid was either cDNA or gDNA, and it came from T cells, B-cell-depleted T cells, or PBMCs.

The authors' processing: The authors estimated nucleated cell counts from reference gene primer amplification. Only in-frame clones appear in the TCRdb table, and some are missing; sequencing was by immunoSEQ multiplex PCR. V and J calls and clone size are copied from that table; D and trimming were computed from the DNA. The sample carries around 100,000 clones, less than 80% recorded once. CDR1 is SGHRS and CDR2 is YFSETQ in the germline V gene. V gave up 4 bases and J gave up 9 bases; unmatched junction bases: 16. The length of the CDR3 is 16 residues. The rearrangement links TRBV5-1 to TRBJ2-7, with 10 bases aligning to TRBD2. The sequence was obtained from a man between 65 and 85 years old with active or convalescent COVID-19. What was sequenced was peripheral blood. The CDR3 DNA sequence: TGCGCCAGCAGCCCCGGGGCGTCTAGCGGGAGCTATAGGCAGTACTTC. Protein: CASSPGASSGSYRQYF.